These 10 T cell receptor beta chains were all obtained from the same sample, sequenced in a study of T-cell reconstitution after alpha-beta-depleted transplantation in children. Preparation of the TCRbeta library involved a method that used unique molecular identifiers. TCRdb processed the PCR reads anew with MiXCR; each CDR3 protein has one entry. The sample shows around 370,000 distinct CDR3 sequences, 10% of them seen only once. The input for sequencing was PBMCs from the stem cell graft donor, taken from the stem cell graft. Every receptor here comes from a human donor who donated a stem cell graft to a child with acute lymphoblastic leukemia.

This clonotype was counted only a few times. The chain is built from TRBV7-6 and TRBJ2-7; 8 bases are a match to TRBD2. Germline CDR1 and CDR2: SGHVS and FNYEAQ. CDR3 length: 16 amino acids. The V segment lost 2 bases and the J segment 3 bases; nucleotides outside the gene matches: 9. The CDR3 sequence is CASSLQLSGTSYEQYF. CDR3 bases: TGTGCCAGCAGCTTACAGCTATCCGGGACTAGCTACGAGCAGTACTTC.

In this sample, this clonotype turned up a few times. The chain uses TRBV28 and TRBJ2-1, with TRBD2 matching 14 bases. CDR1 and CDR2 from the germline V gene are MDHEN and SYDVKM. After removal of 6 bases from V and 9 bases from J, the junction contained 10 bases not matched to a gene. The CDR3 runs to 16 residues. The chain's CDR3 is CASRPHAGLAGVEQFF. The CDR3 coding sequence is TGTGCCAGCAGACCGCATGCGGGACTAGCGGGAGTTGAGCAGTTCTTC.

The CDR3 loop reads CASSQAGLKEETQYF. CDR3 coding DNA: TGCGCCAGCAGCCAAGCGGGACTGAAGGAAGAGACCCAGTACTTC. The chain links TRBV5-1 to TRBJ2-5; 7 bases align to TRBD2. CDR1 is SGHRS, CDR2 YFSETQ, per germline. The CDR3 contains 15 residues. V lost 4 bases, J lost 3 bases, and 9 bases stayed unmatched.

The genes are TRBV7-9 and TRBJ2-3, with 7 bases fitting TRBD2. The germline V gene has CDR1 SEHNR and CDR2 FQNEAQ (reference sequence). The V and J ends lost 4 bases and 0 bases, in that order; junction bases with no gene match: 4. The CDR3 is 15 amino acids. DNA for the CDR3: TGTGCCAGCAGCTCAAGCGGGGAGAGCACAGATACGCAGTATTTT. This encodes CASSSSGESTDTQYF. Full variable domain (remainder filled in from reference TRBV7-9 and TRBJ2-3): DTGVSQNPRHKITKRGQNVTFRCDPISEHNRLYWYRQTLGQGPEFLTYFQNEAQLEKSRLLSDRFSAERPKGSFSTLEIQRTEQGDSAMYLCASSSSGESTDTQYFGPGTRLTVL.

V and J are TRBV20-1 and TRBJ2-4, with unresolved D. From germline, CDR1 is DFQATT and CDR2 SNEGSKA (reference sequence). This CDR3 has 15 residues. Trimming removed 5 bases from V and 0 bases from J, with 14 bases in between. CDR3 nucleotide sequence: TGCAGTGCTCACGGTTCCGGTTTAGCCAAAAACATTCAGTACTTC. It specifies CSAHGSGLAKNIQYF.

This clonotype was seen more than once but under ten times. This rearrangement joins TRBV7-2 to TRBJ2-5; TRBD2 aligns across 8 bases. J lost 5 bases, V lost 1 base, and 12 bases had no gene match. The CDR3 has 17 amino acids. Germline CDR1 SGHTA, CDR2 FQGNSA. CDR3 region: CASSLGVPAGGWETQYF. The CDR3 DNA is TGTGCCAGCAGCTTAGGGGTCCCGGCGGGAGGTTGGGAGACCCAGTACTTC.

The chain uses TRBV5-1 and TRBJ1-1, with D maybe TRBD1 (6 bases). Trimming cost V 0 bases and J 3 bases, with 12 bases left between them. The CDR3 sequence is 15 residues long. Germline loops: CDR1 SGHRS, CDR2 YFSETQ. The CDR3 sequence: CASSLEGRGYTEAFF. CDR3 nucleotides: TGCGCCAGCAGCTTGGAGGGCAGGGGTTACACTGAAGCTTTCTTT.

Here the CDR3 reads CASSFGHSSYEQYF. The CDR3, as DNA: TGTGCCAGCAGTTTCGGACACAGCTCCTACGAGCAGTACTTC. This chain connects TRBV12-3 or TRBV12-4 to TRBJ2-7, with D possibly being TRBD1 (5 bases). The V and J ends lost 3 bases and 0 bases respectively, with 9 bases between them. The CDR3 is made up of 14 amino acids.

This clonotype came up a few times. The J gene is TRBJ2-7, the V gene TRBV29-1; 9 bases agree with TRBD2. J gave up 2 bases and V 5 bases, and 4 bases lay outside the gene matches. CDR1 and CDR2 (germline): SQVTM, ANQGSEA. This CDR3 comprises 13 residues. CDR3 amino acids: CSVRLADTYEQYF. For the CDR3, the DNA is TGCAGCGTTCGACTAGCGGATACCTACGAGCAGTACTTC.

Notes on this clonotype: A read error may produce the germline difference seen at one junction end. The chain uses TRBV19 and TRBJ2-1; the D is unclear. This CDR3 is built from 15 residues. Germline V CDR1 and CDR2: LNHDA, SQIVND (reference sequence). The CDR3: CASGITKAPYNEQFF. CDR3 bases: TGTGCCAGTGGTATAACCAAGGCCCCCTACAATGAGCAGTTCTTC.